The clone carrying this TCR beta chain was seen once. The antigen is not known. This sample is part of a study of blood T cells in healthy people across ages. General observations from the study: Strong correlation existed between TCR beta diversity and naive T cell percentage.

For the second PCR, which ran for about 6 to 11 cycles, a sample-barcoded 5' primer and a J-beta primer mix were used. MiXCR was run by TCRdb on the 5' RACE reads, yielding one entry per CDR3 protein. The data show approximately 850,000 distinct CDR3 sequences, roughly 44% seen once. This CDR3 has 15 amino acids. V was clipped by 4 bases and J by 6 bases; unmatched bases: 7. Germline V gene data show CDR1 as MNHNY and CDR2 as SVGAGI (reference sequence). The receptor comes from a man aged 55 to 70 in good health. The rearrangement links TRBV6-6 to TRBJ1-4; 8 bases align to TRBD1. Sequenced input: blood. The CDR3 protein is CASSFRQGTDEKLFF. In DNA form, the CDR3 reads TGTGCCAGCAGTTTTAGACAGGGGACGGATGAAAAACTGTTTTTT.